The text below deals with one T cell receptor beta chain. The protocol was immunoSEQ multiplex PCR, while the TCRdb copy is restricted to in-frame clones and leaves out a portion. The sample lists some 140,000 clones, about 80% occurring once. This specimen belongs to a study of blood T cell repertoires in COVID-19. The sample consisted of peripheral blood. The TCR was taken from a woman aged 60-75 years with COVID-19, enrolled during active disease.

CDR3 bases: TGTGCCATCAGGACAGGGGGCGTCGGCTCACCCCTCCACTTT. This translates into CAIRTGGVGSPLHF. This chain connects TRBV10-3 to TRBJ1-6; 10 bases are a match to TRBD1. With V trimmed by 6 bases and J by 10 bases, 6 bases remained unmatched. Germline values: CDR1 ENHRY, CDR2 SYGVKD. The CDR3 loop spans 14 amino acids.